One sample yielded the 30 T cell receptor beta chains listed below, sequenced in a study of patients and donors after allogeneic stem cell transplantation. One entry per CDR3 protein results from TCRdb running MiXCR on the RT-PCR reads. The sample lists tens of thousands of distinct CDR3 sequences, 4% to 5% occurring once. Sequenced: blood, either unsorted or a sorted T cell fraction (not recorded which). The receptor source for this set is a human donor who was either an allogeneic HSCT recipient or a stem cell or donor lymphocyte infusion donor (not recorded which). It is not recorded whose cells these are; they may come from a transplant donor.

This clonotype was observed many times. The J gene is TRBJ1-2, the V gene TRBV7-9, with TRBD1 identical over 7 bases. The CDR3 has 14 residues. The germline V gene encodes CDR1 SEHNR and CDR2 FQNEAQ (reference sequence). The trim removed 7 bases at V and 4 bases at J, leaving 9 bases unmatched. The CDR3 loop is CASTTGQASYGYTF. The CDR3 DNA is TGTGCCAGCACGACAGGACAGGCCAGCTATGGCTACACCTTC.

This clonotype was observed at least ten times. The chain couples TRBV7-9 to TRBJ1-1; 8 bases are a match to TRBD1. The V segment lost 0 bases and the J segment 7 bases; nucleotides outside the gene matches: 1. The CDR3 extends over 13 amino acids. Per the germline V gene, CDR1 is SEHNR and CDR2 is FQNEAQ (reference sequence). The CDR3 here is CASSLAGTGEAFF. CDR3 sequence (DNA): TGTGCCAGCAGCTTAGCGGGGACAGGTGAAGCTTTCTTT.

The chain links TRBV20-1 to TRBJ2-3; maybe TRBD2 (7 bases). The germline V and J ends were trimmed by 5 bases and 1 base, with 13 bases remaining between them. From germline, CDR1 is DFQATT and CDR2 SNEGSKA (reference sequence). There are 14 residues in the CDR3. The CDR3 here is CSAGGGGGTDTQYF. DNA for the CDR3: TGCAGTGCTGGAGGGGGGGGAGGCACAGATACGCAGTATTTT.

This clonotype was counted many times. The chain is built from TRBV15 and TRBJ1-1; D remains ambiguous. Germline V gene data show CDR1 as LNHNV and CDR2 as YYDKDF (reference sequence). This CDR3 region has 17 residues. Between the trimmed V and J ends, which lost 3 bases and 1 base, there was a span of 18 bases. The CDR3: CATSRLSMTKGNTEAFF. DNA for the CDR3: TGTGCCACCAGCAGGCTATCCATGACTAAGGGGAACACTGAAGCTTTCTTT.

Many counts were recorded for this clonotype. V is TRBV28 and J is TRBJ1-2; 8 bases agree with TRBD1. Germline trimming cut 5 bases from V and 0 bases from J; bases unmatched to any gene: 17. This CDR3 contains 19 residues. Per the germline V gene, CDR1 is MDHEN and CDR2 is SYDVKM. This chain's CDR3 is CASSPKALDRAHTNYGYTF. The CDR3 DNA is TGTGCCAGCAGTCCTAAGGCTCTGGACAGGGCCCATACTAACTATGGCTACACCTTC.

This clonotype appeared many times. The CDR3 here is CASSQQGADNEKLFF. The CDR3 DNA reads as TGTGCCAGCAGCCAACAGGGGGCCGATAATGAAAAACTGTTTTTT. This chain links TRBV3-1 with TRBJ1-4, with 8 bases fitting TRBD1. The V gene's germline CDR1 is LGHDT and CDR2 YNNKEL (reference sequence). The V gene end was trimmed by 2 bases and the J gene end by 4 bases; junction bases not matched to a gene: 3. The CDR3 is 15 residues long. The whole variable domain, filled in from reference TRBV3-1 and TRBJ1-4, reads DTAVSQTPKYLVTQMGNDKSIKCEQNLGHDTMYWYKQDSKKFLKIMFSYNNKELIINETVPNRFSPKSPDKAHLNLHINSLELGDSAVYFCASSQQGADNEKLFFGSGTQLSVL.

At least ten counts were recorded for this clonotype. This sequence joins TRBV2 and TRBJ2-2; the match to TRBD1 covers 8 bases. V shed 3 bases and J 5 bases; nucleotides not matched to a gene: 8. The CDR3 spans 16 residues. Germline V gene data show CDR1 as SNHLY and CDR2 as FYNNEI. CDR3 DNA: TGTGCCAGCAGTGATTCCAGGGGGCTTGGGACCGGGGAGCTGTTTTTT. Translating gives CASSDSRGLGTGELFF.

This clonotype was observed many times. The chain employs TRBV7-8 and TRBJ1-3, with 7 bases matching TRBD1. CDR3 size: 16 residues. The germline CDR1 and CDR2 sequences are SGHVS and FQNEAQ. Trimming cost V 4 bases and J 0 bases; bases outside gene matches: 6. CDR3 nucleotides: TGTGCCAGCAGCTCCAAAAGGACAGGCTCTGGAAACACCATATATTTT. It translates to CASSSKRTGSGNTIYF.

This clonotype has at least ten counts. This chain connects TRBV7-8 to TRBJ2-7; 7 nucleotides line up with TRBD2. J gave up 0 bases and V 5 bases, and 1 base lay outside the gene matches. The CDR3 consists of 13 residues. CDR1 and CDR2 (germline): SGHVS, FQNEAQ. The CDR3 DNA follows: TGTGCCAGCAGCCCTAGCGGCTCCTACGAGCAGTACTTC. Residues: CASSPSGSYEQYF.

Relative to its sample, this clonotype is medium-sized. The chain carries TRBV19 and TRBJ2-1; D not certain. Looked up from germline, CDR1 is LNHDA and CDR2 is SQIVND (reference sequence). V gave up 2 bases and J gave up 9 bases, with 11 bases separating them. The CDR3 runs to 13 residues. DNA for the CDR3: TGTGCCAGTAGTATACAGAGATCCCCTGAGCAGTTCTTC. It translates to CASSIQRSPEQFF.

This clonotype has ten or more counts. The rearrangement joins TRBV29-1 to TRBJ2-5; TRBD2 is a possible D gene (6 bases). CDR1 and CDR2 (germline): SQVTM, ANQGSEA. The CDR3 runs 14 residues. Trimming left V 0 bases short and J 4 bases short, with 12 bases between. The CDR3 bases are TGCAGCGTTGAAGATGGGCGGGGAGGAGAGACCCAGTACTTC. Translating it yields CSVEDGRGGETQYF.

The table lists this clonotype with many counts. CDR3 sequence reads: CSARGRGNHPLDTQYF. In DNA, the CDR3 is TGCAGTGCTAGAGGGCGGGGGAACCACCCGCTAGATACGCAGTATTTT. This rearrangement joins TRBV20-1 to TRBJ2-3; 7 bases align to TRBD2. In germline, CDR1 is DFQATT, CDR2 SNEGSKA (reference sequence). There are 16 residues in the CDR3. The J segment lost 5 bases and the V segment lost 1 base, leaving 12 bases of the junction unmatched.

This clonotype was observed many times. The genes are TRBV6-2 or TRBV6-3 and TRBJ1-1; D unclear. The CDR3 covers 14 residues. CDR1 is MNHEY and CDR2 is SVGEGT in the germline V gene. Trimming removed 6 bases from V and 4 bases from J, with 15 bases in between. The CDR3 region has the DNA TGTGCCAGCAGGGGTTTTCCAGGAAGCACTGAAGCTTTCTTT. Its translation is CASRGFPGSTEAFF.

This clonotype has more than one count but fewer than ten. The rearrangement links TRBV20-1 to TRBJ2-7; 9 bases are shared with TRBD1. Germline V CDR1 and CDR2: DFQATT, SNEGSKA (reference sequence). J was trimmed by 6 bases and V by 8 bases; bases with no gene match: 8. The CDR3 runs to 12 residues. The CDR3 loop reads CSPGQGDFEQYF. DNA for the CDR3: TGCAGTCCGGGACAGGGAGATTTCGAGCAGTACTTC.

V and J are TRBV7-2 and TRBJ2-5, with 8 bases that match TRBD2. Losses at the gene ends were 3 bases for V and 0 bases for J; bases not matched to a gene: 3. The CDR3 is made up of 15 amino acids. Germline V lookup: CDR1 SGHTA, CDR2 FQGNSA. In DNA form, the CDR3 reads TGTGCCAGCAGCTTGGGAGCGGGGGACCAAGAGACCCAGTACTTC. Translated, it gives CASSLGAGDQETQYF.

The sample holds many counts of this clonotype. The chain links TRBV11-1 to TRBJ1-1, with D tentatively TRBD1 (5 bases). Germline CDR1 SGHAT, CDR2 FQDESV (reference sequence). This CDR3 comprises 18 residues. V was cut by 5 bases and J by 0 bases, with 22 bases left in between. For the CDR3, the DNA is TGTGCCAGCAGCACAAAGGCCTCCGGGGGTCTTGTGAACACTGAAGCTTTCTTT. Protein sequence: CASSTKASGGLVNTEAFF.

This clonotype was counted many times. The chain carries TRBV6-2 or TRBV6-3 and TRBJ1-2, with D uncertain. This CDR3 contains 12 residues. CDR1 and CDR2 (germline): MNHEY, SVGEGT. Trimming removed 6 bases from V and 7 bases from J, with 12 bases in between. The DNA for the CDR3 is TGTGCCAGCAGCCCCCGGGAAAGTGGCTACACCTTC. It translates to CASSPRESGYTF.

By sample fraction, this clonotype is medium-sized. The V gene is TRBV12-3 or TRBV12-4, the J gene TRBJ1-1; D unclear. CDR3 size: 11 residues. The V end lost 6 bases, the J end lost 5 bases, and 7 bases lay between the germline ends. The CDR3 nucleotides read TGTGCCAGCAGCCTCCGGACTGAAGCTTTCTTT. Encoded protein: CASSLRTEAFF.

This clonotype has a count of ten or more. The CDR3 spells CSAGTSFSYEQYF. The CDR3 coding sequence is TGCAGTGCCGGGACTTCGTTCTCCTACGAGCAGTACTTC. The chain has TRBV29-1 and TRBJ2-7; weak D call: TRBD2 (6 bases). CDR1 is SQVTM and CDR2 is ANQGSEA in the germline V gene. The CDR3 loop spans 13 amino acids.

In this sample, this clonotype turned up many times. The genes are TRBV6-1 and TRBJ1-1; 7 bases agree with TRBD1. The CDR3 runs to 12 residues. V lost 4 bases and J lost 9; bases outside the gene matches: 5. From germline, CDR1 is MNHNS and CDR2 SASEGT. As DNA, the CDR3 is TGTGCCAGCAGTGGGGACAGCCAGAAAGCTTTCTTT. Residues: CASSGDSQKAFF.

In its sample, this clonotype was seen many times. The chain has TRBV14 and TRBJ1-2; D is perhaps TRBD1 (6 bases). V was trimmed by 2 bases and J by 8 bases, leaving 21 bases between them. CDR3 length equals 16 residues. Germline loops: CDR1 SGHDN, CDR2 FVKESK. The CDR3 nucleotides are TGTGCCAGCAGCCAAAACCTACAGGGTCGGGTGGGCGGCTACACCTTC. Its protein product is CASSQNLQGRVGGYTF.

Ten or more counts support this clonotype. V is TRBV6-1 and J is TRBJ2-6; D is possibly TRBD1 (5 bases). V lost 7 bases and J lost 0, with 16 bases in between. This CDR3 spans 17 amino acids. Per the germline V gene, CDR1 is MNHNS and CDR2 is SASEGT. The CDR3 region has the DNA TGTGCCAGCACCCCAGTGGGGCTTTTCTCTGGGGCCAACGTCCTGACTTTC. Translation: CASTPVGLFSGANVLTF.

The CDR3 nucleotides are TGTGCCAGCAGCCAATCCAGGGTCAATGGGGCTGAAGCTTTCTTT. Translating gives CASSQSRVNGAEAFF. The V call is TRBV4-2, the J call TRBJ1-1; TRBD1 is a possible D gene (5 bases). The CDR3 length is 15 residues. CDR1 and CDR2 from the germline V gene are LGHNA and YNFKEQ. With 2 bases removed from V and 6 bases from J, the gap between germline ends came to 16 bases.

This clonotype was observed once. The CDR3 region is CASSRQAGNTIYF. DNA of the CDR3: TGTGCTAGCTCTCGACAAGCCGGAAACACCATATATTTT. The rearrangement joins TRBV7-7 to TRBJ1-3, with unresolved D. Germline V gene data show CDR1 as SSHAT and CDR2 as FNYEAQ (reference sequence). CDR3 size: 13 residues.

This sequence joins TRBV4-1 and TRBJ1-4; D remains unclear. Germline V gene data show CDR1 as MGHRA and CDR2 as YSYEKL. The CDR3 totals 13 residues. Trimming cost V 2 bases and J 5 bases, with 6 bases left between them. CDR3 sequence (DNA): TGCGCCAGCAGCCAAACCAGGAATGAAAAACTGTTTTTT. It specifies CASSQTRNEKLFF.

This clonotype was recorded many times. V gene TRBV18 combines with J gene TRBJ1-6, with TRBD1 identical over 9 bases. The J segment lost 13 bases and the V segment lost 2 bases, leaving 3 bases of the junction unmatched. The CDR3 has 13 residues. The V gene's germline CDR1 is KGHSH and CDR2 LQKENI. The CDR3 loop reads CASSPGDRGPLHF. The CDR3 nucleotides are TGTGCCAGCTCACCAGGAGACAGGGGGCCCCTCCACTTT.

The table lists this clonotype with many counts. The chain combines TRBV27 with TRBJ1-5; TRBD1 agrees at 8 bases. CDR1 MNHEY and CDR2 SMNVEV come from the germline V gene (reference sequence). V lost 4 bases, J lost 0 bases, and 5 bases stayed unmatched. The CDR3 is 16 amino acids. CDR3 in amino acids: CASSSGQGYSNQPQHF. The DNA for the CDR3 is TGTGCCAGCAGTTCCGGACAGGGATATAGCAATCAGCCCCAGCATTTT.

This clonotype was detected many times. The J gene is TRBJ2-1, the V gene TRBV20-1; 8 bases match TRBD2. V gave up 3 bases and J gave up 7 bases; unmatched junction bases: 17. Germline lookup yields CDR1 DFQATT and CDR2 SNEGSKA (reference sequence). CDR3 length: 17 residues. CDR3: CSASTEILAGGYNEQFF. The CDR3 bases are TGCAGTGCTAGCACCGAGATTTTGGCGGGAGGTTATAATGAGCAGTTCTTC.

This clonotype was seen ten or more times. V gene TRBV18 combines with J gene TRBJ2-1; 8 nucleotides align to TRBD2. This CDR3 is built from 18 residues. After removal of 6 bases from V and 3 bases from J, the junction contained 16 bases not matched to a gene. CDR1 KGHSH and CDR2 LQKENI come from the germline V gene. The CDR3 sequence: CASSPRGGAGAIYNEQFF. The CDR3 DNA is TGTGCCAGCTCGCCAAGAGGGGGAGCGGGAGCAATCTACAATGAGCAGTTCTTC.

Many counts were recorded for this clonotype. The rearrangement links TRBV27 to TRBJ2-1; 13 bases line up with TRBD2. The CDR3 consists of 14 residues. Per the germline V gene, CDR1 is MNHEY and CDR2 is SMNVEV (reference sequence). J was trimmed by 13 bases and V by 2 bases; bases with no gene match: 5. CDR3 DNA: TGTGCCAGCAGTTTAGAGACTAGCGGGAGGACCCAGTTCTTC. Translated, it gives CASSLETSGRTQFF.